These 29 T cell receptor beta chains were sequenced from one sample in a study of T cell clonality in common variable immunodeficiency. The repertoire was sequenced with immunoSEQ multiplex PCR; TCRdb's copy has only in-frame clones and lacks some. The sample shows 40,000 or so clones, none of them appearing just once. The sample consisted of peripheral blood mononuclear cells. The receptors come from a person between 18 and 75 years old in good health.

The table lists this clone with a few counts. The missing CDR3 end, 3 residues past where the read stops, is filled in from the germline J gene. The rearrangement uses TRBV30 and TRBJ1-2; maybe TRBD1 (5 bases). The CDR3 sequence is 13 residues long. From germline, CDR1 is GTSNPN and CDR2 SVGIG (reference sequence). The sequenced CDR3 bases are TGTGCCTGGAGTGAAGGGGATTGGGGCGAC. Its translation is CAWSEGDWGD. The full CDR3 reads CAWSEGDWGDYTF.

As concerns this clone: Read sequence stops 3 residues before the CDR3 end, and the germline J gene provides the missing end. The rearrangement uses TRBV5-1 and TRBJ2-7; D might be TRBD1 (6 bases). Germline V gene sequence: CDR1 SGHRS, CDR2 YFSETQ. The CDR3 sequence is 12 residues long. V lost 3 bases to trimming and J lost 5 bases, with 9 bases between them. The part of the CDR3 DNA that was read is TGCGCCAGCAGCTCCTACAGGGACGAG. Residues: CASSSYRDE. The whole CDR3 reads CASSSYRDEQYF.

This clone has at least ten counts. The missing CDR3 end, 3 residues past where the read stops, is filled in from the germline J gene. The chain employs TRBV20-1 and TRBJ1-2; 9 nucleotides agree with TRBD1. Germline loops: CDR1 DFQATT, CDR2 SNEGSKA (reference sequence). This CDR3 spans 14 amino acids. Trimming removed 3 bases from V and 4 bases from J; junction bases left unmatched: 6. CDR3 DNA (partial): TGCAGTGCTAGCGAAACAGGGGGCGCCTATGGC. It encodes CSASETGGAYG. The whole CDR3 protein is CSASETGGAYGYTF.

This clone was counted ten times or more. The CDR3 is cut off 3 residues early in the read; its end comes from the germline J gene. The chain combines TRBV28 with TRBJ1-1; D unresolved. Germline V gene data show CDR1 as MDHEN and CDR2 as SYDVKM. Trimming took 2 bases from V and 3 from J, leaving 10 bases between them. There are 14 residues in the CDR3. Incomplete CDR3 DNA: TGTGCCAGCAGTTTAATGGGCGGGTACACTGAA. Its protein is CASSLMGGYTE. The full CDR3 protein is CASSLMGGYTEAFF.

This clone turned up a few times. A single base separates this from a much larger clone, so it may be a read error. The read halts 3 residues ahead of the CDR3 end, with the missing end drawn from the germline J gene. V gene TRBV2 combines with J gene TRBJ2-2, with D tentatively TRBD1 (7 bases). The germline gives CDR1 SNHLY, CDR2 FYNNEI. This CDR3 comprises 17 residues. Here the CDR3 reads CASTGIGGGAGANVLFF. The CDR3 DNA, read in part, is TGTGCCAGCACCGGGATTGGAGGGGGCGCTGGGGCCAACGTG. Full variable domain (missing parts from reference TRBV2 and TRBJ2-2): EPEVTQTPSHQVTQMGQEVILRCVPISNHLYFYWYRQILGQKVEFLVSFYNNEISEKSEIFDDQFSVERPDGSNFTLKIRSTKLEDSAMYFCASTGIGGGAGANVLFFGEGSRLTVL.

This clone has ten or more counts. The read terminates 3 residues ahead of where the CDR3 ends, so the germline J gene completes it. The chain recombines TRBV7-9 with TRBJ1-2, with D perhaps TRBD1 (6 bases). Germline CDR1 is SEHNR and CDR2 is FQNEAQ (reference sequence). Trimming took off 5 bases at V and 6 bases at J, with 13 bases between the two ends. CDR3 size: 13 residues. The chain's CDR3 is CASSTRNRDGYTF. CDR3 DNA (partial): TGTGCCAGCAGCACCCGGAACAGGGATGGC.

Of note for this clone: Read coverage stops 3 residues before the CDR3 terminus; the germline J gene supplies the remainder. J is TRBJ1-2 and V is TRBV19; D ambiguous. Per the germline V gene, CDR1 is LNHDA and CDR2 is SQIVND (reference sequence). The CDR3 is made up of 14 amino acids. CDR3: CASRWTSTTDTYTF. The CDR3 bases that were read are TGTGCCAGTAGGTGGACTAGCACCACAGATACC. The full variable domain, with the rest looked up from reference TRBV19 and TRBJ1-2, is DGGITQSPKYLFRKEGQNVTLSCEQNLNHDAMYWYRQDPGQGLRLIYYSQIVNDFQKGDIAEGYSVSREKKESFPLTVTSAQKNPTAFYLCASRWTSTTDTYTFGSGTRLTVV.

At least ten counts were recorded for this clone. The read halts 3 residues ahead of the CDR3 end, with the missing end drawn from the germline J gene. This chain links TRBV7-2 with TRBJ2-5, with TRBD2 identical over 9 bases. Looked up from germline, CDR1 is SGHTA and CDR2 is FQGNSA. This CDR3 comprises 15 residues. Trimming at V came to 4 bases and at J to 1 base, leaving 4 bases not matched to a gene. The CDR3 DNA, read in part, is TGTGCCAGCAGCTACATAGCGGGGGCCCAAGAGACC. It is translated as CASSYIAGAQET. In full, the CDR3 reads CASSYIAGAQETQYF. The variable domain in full, with the rest retrieved from reference TRBV7-2 and TRBJ2-5, is GAGVSQSPSNKVTEKGKDVELRCDPISGHTALYWYRQSLGQGLEFLIYFQGNSAPDKSGLPSDRFSAERTGGSVSTLTIQRTQQEDSAVYLCASSYIAGAQETQYFGPGTRLLVL.

This clone showed up just a few times. The read stops 3 residues short of the end of the CDR3; the missing end is completed from the germline J gene. This sequence joins TRBV7-9 and TRBJ1-2; TRBD1 might be the D (6 bases). In germline, CDR1 is SEHNR, CDR2 FQNEAQ (reference sequence). CDR3 length: 14 residues. CDR3 DNA, as far as it was read: TGTGCCAGCAGCTTAGCAGGACAGTACTACGAC. This translates into CASSLAGQYYD. The full-length CDR3 reads as CASSLAGQYYDYTF. Full variable domain (outside the CDR3, taken from reference TRBV7-9 and TRBJ1-2): DTGVSQNPRHKITKRGQNVTFRCDPISEHNRLYWYRQTLGQGPEFLTYFQNEAQLEKSRLLSDRFSAERPKGSFSTLEIQRTEQGDSAMYLCASSLAGQYYDYTFGSGTRLTVV.

This clone was detected many times. The read terminates 3 residues before the CDR3 end, so the remaining end is supplied by the germline J gene. The chain uses TRBV5-1 and TRBJ2-5, with 8 bases that match TRBD1. V lost 0 bases to trimming and J lost 2 bases; unmatched junction nucleotides: 6. The CDR3 runs 16 residues. Germline V gives CDR1 SGHRS, CDR2 YFSETQ. The CDR3 loop reads CASSLGQGTGQETQYF. CDR3 DNA, as far as it was read: TGCGCCAGCAGCTTGGGGCAAGGGACAGGACAAGAGACC.

At least ten counts were recorded for this clone. Coverage ceases 3 residues before the CDR3 finishes, and the germline J gene fills in the end. The chain employs TRBV4-2 and TRBJ1-2; 9 bases line up with TRBD1. The junction had 11 bases not matched to a gene; V was cut back by 8 bases and J by 4 bases. This CDR3 is built from 15 residues. Germline assignment: CDR1 LGHNA and CDR2 YNFKEQ. This CDR3 reads CASSLPGQGTYGYTF. The sequenced part of the CDR3 DNA is TGTGCCAGCTCCCTCCCAGGACAGGGGACCTATGGC.

Many counts were recorded for this clone. The CDR3 end falls 3 residues outside the read, so it is completed with the germline J gene. V is TRBV20-1 and J is TRBJ2-5, with D perhaps TRBD2 (7 bases). The CDR3 is 14 amino acids. V lost 8 bases, J lost 4 bases, and 20 bases lay in between. Per germline, CDR1 DFQATT and CDR2 SNEGSKA (reference sequence). The CDR3 here is CSPWGPRGVETQYF. The covered CDR3 bases are TGCAGTCCCTGGGGGCCTCGGGGGGTAGAGACC.

On this clone: Read data end 3 residues before the CDR3 end; the end is taken from the germline J gene. The chain joins TRBV7-4 to TRBJ1-2; maybe TRBD1 (5 bases). CDR3 length: 18 residues. CDR1 SGHVT and CDR2 SQSDAQ come from the germline V gene. CDR3: CASSLATSGGSPHYDYTF. The CDR3 DNA, read in part, is TGTGCCAGCAGCTTAGCGACTAGCGGGGGGTCACCCCACTACGAC. The whole variable domain, filled in from reference TRBV7-4 and TRBJ1-2, reads GAGVSQSPRYKVAKRGRDVALRCDSISGHVTLYWYRQTLGQGSEVLTYSQSDAQRDKSGRPSGRFSAERPERSVSTLKIQRTEQGDSAVYLCASSLATSGGSPHYDYTFGSGTRLTVV.

About this clone: The read halts 3 residues ahead of the CDR3 end, with the missing end drawn from the germline J gene. The V gene is TRBV19, the J gene TRBJ2-1, with unresolved D. The CDR3 runs 14 residues. Germline V lookup: CDR1 LNHDA, CDR2 SQIVND (reference sequence). Trimming removed 1 base from V and 3 bases from J, with 7 bases in between. This CDR3 is CASSIGLFYNEQFF. CDR3 DNA (partial): TGTGCCAGTAGTATAGGGCTTTTCTACAATGAG.

This clone was recorded a few times. One end of the junction does not line up with germline, which may come from a read error. The sequenced fragment ends 3 residues before the CDR3 boundary, so the rest is inferred from the germline J gene. V usage is TRBV18 and J usage is TRBJ2-2, with D perhaps TRBD1 (6 bases). Germline V gene data show CDR1 as KGHSH and CDR2 as LQKENI. The CDR3 runs 16 residues. Incomplete CDR3 DNA: TGTGCCGGCTCACCAGAGGGGGAGCTGTACACCGGGGAG. Translated, it gives CAGSPEGELYTGE. The whole CDR3 is CAGSPEGELYTGELFF.

In this sample, this clone turned up a few times. The read halts 3 residues ahead of the CDR3 end, with the missing end drawn from the germline J gene. V gene TRBV18 combines with J gene TRBJ2-2, with 10 bases fitting TRBD1. Germline loops: CDR1 KGHSH, CDR2 LQKENI. There are 15 residues in the CDR3. The CDR3 loop is CASSPPGTGVEKLFF. CDR3 bases read: TGTGCCAGCTCACCACCTGGGACAGGGGTCGAAAAG.

This clone was recorded many times. The CDR3 extends 3 residues past the end of the read, so its final part is completed from the germline J gene. The V and J genes are TRBV20-1 and TRBJ1-5; possibly TRBD1 for D (5 bases). The CDR3 length is 14 residues. Trimming took 6 bases from V and 3 from J, leaving 15 bases between them. Germline V lookup: CDR1 DFQATT, CDR2 SNEGSKA (reference sequence). CDR3 DNA, as far as it was read: TGCAGTGCCCCGTTGAGGGGACTCAATCAGCCC. It is translated as CSAPLRGLNQP. The whole CDR3 sequence is CSAPLRGLNQPQHF.

This clone was found many times. The CDR3 extends 3 residues past the end of the read, so its final part is completed from the germline J gene. The chain uses TRBV20-1 and TRBJ2-2; 7 nucleotides agree with TRBD2. With V trimmed by 6 bases and J by 0 bases, 7 bases remained unmatched. Germline V CDR1 and CDR2: DFQATT, SNEGSKA (reference sequence). The CDR3 has 15 amino acids. The part of the CDR3 DNA that was read is TGCAGTGCCGAGCGGGGTTCTACGAACACCGGGGAG. It codes for CSAERGSTNTGE. The whole CDR3 region reads CSAERGSTNTGELFF.

This clone came up many times. The read halts 3 residues ahead of the CDR3 end, with the missing end drawn from the germline J gene. This chain joins TRBV14 and TRBJ2-1; TRBD2 is a possible D gene (6 bases). Germline V gives CDR1 SGHDN, CDR2 FVKESK. The ends were cut back, 0 bases at V and 6 bases at J, with 15 bases in the middle. The CDR3 runs to 16 residues. The CDR3 protein is CASSQDNPWRGNEQFF. CDR3 DNA, as far as it was read: TGTGCCAGCAGCCAAGATAACCCCTGGAGGGGCAATGAG. The full variable domain, in which reference TRBV14 and TRBJ2-1 provide the parts outside the CDR3, is EAGVTQFPSHSVIEKGQTVTLRCDPISGHDNLYWYRRVMGKEIKFLLHFVKESKQDESGMPNNRFLAERTGGTYSTLKVQPAELEDSGVYFCASSQDNPWRGNEQFFGPGTRLTVL.

This clone was counted at least ten times. The read terminates 3 residues ahead of where the CDR3 ends, so the germline J gene completes it. The chain employs TRBV30 and TRBJ1-2, with 12 bases lining up with TRBD1. With V trimmed by 2 bases and J by 4 bases, 11 bases remained unmatched. Looked up from germline, CDR1 is GTSNPN and CDR2 is SVGIG (reference sequence). The CDR3 is 17 amino acids. The sequenced CDR3 bases are TGTGCCTGGAGTTTTAGGGGACAGGGGGCGCGGGGCTATGGC. This sequence encodes CAWSFRGQGARGYG. In full, the CDR3 reads CAWSFRGQGARGYGYTF. Drawing the rest from reference TRBV30 and TRBJ1-2, the complete variable domain is SQTIHQWPATLVQPVGSPLSLECTVEGTSNPNLYWYRQAAGRGLQLLFYSVGIGQISSEVPQNLSASRPQDRQFILSSKKLLLSDSGFYLCAWSFRGQGARGYGYTFGSGTRLTVV.

This clone occurred many times. The sequenced fragment ends 3 residues before the CDR3 boundary, so the rest is inferred from the germline J gene. V gene TRBV20-1 combines with J gene TRBJ2-2; tentative D call: TRBD1 (5 bases). Looked up from germline, CDR1 is DFQATT and CDR2 is SNEGSKA (reference sequence). Between the trimmed V and J ends, which lost 2 bases and 3 bases, there was a span of 10 bases. The CDR3 has 14 amino acids. The CDR3 bases that were read are TGCAGTGCTAGAATGGCAGGGTACACCGGGGAG. Translated, it gives CSARMAGYTGE. The whole CDR3 region reads CSARMAGYTGELFF.

This clone was seen at least ten times. The CDR3 extends 3 residues past the end of the read, so its final part is completed from the germline J gene. The chain links TRBV5-6 to TRBJ2-3, with D hard to call. Germline CDR1 and CDR2: SGHDT and YYEEEE. CDR3 length: 13 amino acids. Deletions cut 2 bases from V and 0 bases from J, with 4 bases between. The CDR3 sequence: CASSFLSTDTQYF. CDR3 DNA, as far as it was read: TGTGCCAGCAGCTTTTTAAGCACAGATACG.

This clone was seen ten or more times. The CDR3 extends 3 residues past the end of the read, so its final part is completed from the germline J gene. J is TRBJ2-3 and V is TRBV5-1, with 7 positions matching TRBD2. Germline loops: CDR1 SGHRS, CDR2 YFSETQ. This CDR3 is built from 15 residues. Trimming cost V 3 bases and J 0 bases; bases outside gene matches: 4. CDR3 amino acids: CASSSQAGSTDTQYF. The covered CDR3 bases are TGCGCCAGCAGCTCCCAAGCGGGGAGCACAGATACG.

In its sample, this clone was seen many times. The read ends 3 residues early relative to the CDR3; the germline J gene fills the gap. The gene calls are TRBV28 and TRBJ2-7; 9 bases agree with TRBD1. Germline values: CDR1 MDHEN, CDR2 SYDVKM. Trimming removed 6 bases from V and 5 bases from J; junction bases left unmatched: 8. This CDR3 is 14 amino acids long. CDR3 DNA, as far as it was read: TGTGCCAGCAGACCCACAGGGGGCCAAAACGAG. Its protein product is CASRPTGGQNE. The complete CDR3 sequence is CASRPTGGQNEQYF. Based on the CDR3 plus reference TRBV28 and TRBJ2-7, the full variable domain is DVKVTQSSRYLVKRTGEKVFLECVQDMDHENMFWYRQDPGLGLRLIYFSYDVKMKEKGDIPEGYSVSREKKERFSLILESASTNQTSMYLCASRPTGGQNEQYFGPGTRLTVT.

This clone was seen at least ten times. The observed sequence ends 3 residues before the CDR3 terminus, with the missing tail filled in from the germline J gene. The chain combines TRBV9 with TRBJ1-2, with TRBD1 as a possible D gene (6 bases). Trimming took 5 bases from V and 4 from J, leaving 12 bases between them. Per germline, CDR1 SGDLS and CDR2 YYNGEE. The CDR3 totals 13 residues. The chain's CDR3 is CASSSTGIYGYTF. Incomplete CDR3 DNA: TGTGCCAGCAGTTCCACAGGGATCTATGGC. The full variable domain, rest sourced from reference TRBV9 and TRBJ1-2, is DSGVTQTPKHLITATGQRVTLRCSPRSGDLSVYWYQQSLDQGLQFLIQYYNGEERAKGNILERFSAQQFPDLHSELNLSSLELGDSALYFCASSSTGIYGYTFGSGTRLTVV.

This clone was seen ten or more times. The read ends 3 residues shy of where the CDR3 ends; the end is completed using the germline J gene. The chain employs TRBV4-1 and TRBJ2-5; 11 nucleotides match TRBD2. Germline CDR1 MGHRA, CDR2 YSYEKL. This CDR3 comprises 16 residues. With 1 base clipped from V and 1 base from J, the junction kept 2 bases outside the gene matches. The CDR3 here is CASSQGLAGTQETQYF. CDR3 bases read: TGCGCCAGCAGCCAAGGACTAGCGGGGACCCAAGAGACC.

This clone has a count of ten or more. CDR3: CASSRTGTGGRETQYF. CDR3 DNA (partial): TGTGCCAGCAGTCGGACTGGGACAGGGGGCCGGGAGACC. The chain links TRBV6-2 or TRBV6-3 to TRBJ2-5; 12 bases line up with TRBD1. The CDR3 end is not reached by the read, which stops 3 residues before it; the germline J gene fills it in. Germline V gives CDR1 MNHEY, CDR2 SVGEGT. This CDR3 has 16 residues. V trimming: 5 bases; J trimming: 5 bases; junction bases outside the gene matches: 9.

In its sample, this clone was seen many times. The read comes to an end 3 residues before the CDR3 does, leaving the germline J gene to fill in the end. This sequence joins TRBV19 and TRBJ2-6, with D possibly matching TRBD2 (6 bases). The CDR3 loop spans 15 amino acids. The germline gives CDR1 LNHDA, CDR2 SQIVND (reference sequence). Trimming left V 10 bases short and J 1 base short, with 14 bases between. CDR3 bases read: TGTGCCACAACGGCCGGGACTTCTGGGGCCAACGTC. Residues: CATTAGTSGANV. In full, the CDR3 reads CATTAGTSGANVLTF.

Details on this clone: The read ends 3 residues early relative to the CDR3; the germline J gene fills the gap. The gene calls are TRBV19 and TRBJ1-5; no reliable D call. Looked up from germline, CDR1 is LNHDA and CDR2 is SQIVND (reference sequence). The CDR3 has 14 amino acids. The V end lost 3 bases, the J end lost 4 bases, and 10 bases lay between the germline ends. The CDR3 spells CASSIVAWNQPQHF. Partial CDR3 DNA: TGTGCCAGTAGTATCGTAGCCTGGAATCAGCCC.